This paragraph covers one TCR beta chain sequence. These data are taken from a study of blood T cells in healthy people across ages. PCR was performed a second time for about 7 to 11 cycles using a sample-barcoded 5' primer and a J-beta primer mix. TCRdb passed the 5' RACE reads through MiXCR, listing each CDR3 protein once. The sample has 850,000 to 1,000,000 distinct CDR3 sequences, about 51% seen once; the top ten hold about a fifth. The CDR3 totals 15 residues. Germline CDR1 MDHEN, CDR2 SYDVKM. The TCR originated in a woman aged 55-69 years in good health. The rearrangement links TRBV28 to TRBJ2-7; possible D gene TRBD2, 6 bases. The end of the DNA fits TRBJ2-5 better, so the J call may be wrong. The sequenced material came from blood. The CDR3 sequence: CASTSPGTGVETQYF. The CDR3 DNA reads TGTGCCAGCACCTCCCCCGGGACGGGGGTCGAGACCCAGTACTTC.